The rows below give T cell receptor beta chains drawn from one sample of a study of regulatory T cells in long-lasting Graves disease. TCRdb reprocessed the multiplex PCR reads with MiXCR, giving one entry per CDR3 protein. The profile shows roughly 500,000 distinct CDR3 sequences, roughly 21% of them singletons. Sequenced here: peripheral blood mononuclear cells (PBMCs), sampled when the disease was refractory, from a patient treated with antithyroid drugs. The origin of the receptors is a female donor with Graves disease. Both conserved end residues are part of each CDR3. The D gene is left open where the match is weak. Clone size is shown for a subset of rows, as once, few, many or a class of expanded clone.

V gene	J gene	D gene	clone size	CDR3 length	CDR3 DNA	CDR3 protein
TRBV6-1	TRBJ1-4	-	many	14	TGTGCCAGCAGTGAAGCGCCAGGGAATGAAAAACTGTTTTTT	CASSEAPGNEKLFF
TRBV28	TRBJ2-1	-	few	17	TGTGCCAGCAGCGTTTTGGACTCTACCCATCCTAGTATTGAGCAGTTCTTC	CASSVLDSTHPSIEQFF
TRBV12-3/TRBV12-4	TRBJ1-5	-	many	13	TGTGCCAGCAGTCCTAGGAGCAATCAGCCCCAGCATTTT	CASSPRSNQPQHF
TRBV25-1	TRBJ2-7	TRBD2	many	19	TGTGCCAGCAGTGAATTGGAGTGGGGAACTAGCGGGAGTATCTACGAGCAGTACTTC	CASSELEWGTSGSIYEQYF
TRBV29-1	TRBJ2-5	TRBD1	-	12	TGCAGCGCCGGACAGGACGTTAGGACCCAGTACTTC	CSAGQDVRTQYF
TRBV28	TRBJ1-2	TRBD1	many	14	TGTGCCGCTCTACCGGGACAGGGGGCTGGAGGCTACACCTTC	CAALPGQGAGGYTF
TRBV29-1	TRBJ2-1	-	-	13	TGCAGCGTTACGGAAGCGGGTATGGATGAGCAGTTCTTC	CSVTEAGMDEQFF
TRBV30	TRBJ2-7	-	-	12	TGTGCCTGGAGTAACAGCCCCTACGAGCAGTACTTC	CAWSNSPYEQYF
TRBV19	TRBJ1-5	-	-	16	TGTGCCAGTAACGAAGGTGGAGCCACAAGCAATCAGCCCCAGCATTTT	CASNEGGATSNQPQHF
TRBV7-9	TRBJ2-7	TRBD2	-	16	TGTGCCAGCAGCTTAGATTTGGGCGGCGGGGGGGCCGAGCAGTACTTC	CASSLDLGGGGAEQYF
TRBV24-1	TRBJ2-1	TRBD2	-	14	TGTGCCACCAGTCTGCGGGAGAACGGTAATGAGCAGTTCTTC	CATSLRENGNEQFF
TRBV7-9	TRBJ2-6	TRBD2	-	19	TGTGCCAGCATCCTGAGTGGGCTAGCGGGAACCTCTGGGGCCAACGTCCTGACTTTC	CASILSGLAGTSGANVLTF
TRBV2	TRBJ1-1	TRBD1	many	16	TGTGCCAGCAGTGTAGCAGGGGGCATCGGGAACACTGAAGCTTTCTTT	CASSVAGGIGNTEAFF
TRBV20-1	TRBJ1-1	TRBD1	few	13	TGCAGTGCTAGAGATCCAGGGGGTACTGAAGCTTTCTTT	CSARDPGGTEAFF
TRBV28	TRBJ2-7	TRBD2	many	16	TGTGCCAGCAGTTTTCCCCCTTCTAGCGGGACCTACGAGCAGTACTTC	CASSFPPSSGTYEQYF
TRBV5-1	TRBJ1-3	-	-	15	TGCGCCATTCGAGGCGGGGAAGCGGCTGGAAACACCATATATTTT	CAIRGGEAAGNTIYF
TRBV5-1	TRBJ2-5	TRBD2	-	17	TGCGCCAGCAGCCCTGGTGGATCGGGGGGGCCCGGAGAGACCCAGTACTTC	CASSPGGSGGPGETQYF
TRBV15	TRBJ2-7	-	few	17	TGTGCCACCAGCAGAGATGCACCCGATGAGGGGTTCGACGAGCAGTACTTC	CATSRDAPDEGFDEQYF
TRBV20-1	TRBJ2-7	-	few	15	TGCAGTGCTAGAGATGCCCGGACTGATTCCTACGAGCAGTACTTC	CSARDARTDSYEQYF
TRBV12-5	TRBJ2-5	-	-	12	TGTGCTAGTGGTTTGGAGGTTGAGACCCAGTACTTC	CASGLEVETQYF
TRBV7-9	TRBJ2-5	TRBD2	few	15	TGTGCCAGCATCCCGGGACTAGCGGGAGAAGAGACCCAGTACTTC	CASIPGLAGEETQYF
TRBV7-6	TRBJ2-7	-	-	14	TGTGCCAGCAGCCCCACAGGGATTGCCTACGAGCAGTACTTC	CASSPTGIAYEQYF
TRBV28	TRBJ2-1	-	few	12	TGTGCCGCGATCGGGAACTACAATGAGCAGTTCTTC	CAAIGNYNEQFF
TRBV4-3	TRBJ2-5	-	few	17	TGCGCCAGCAGCCAAGATAGAGGAGAAGGGTGGAGAGAGACCCAGTACTTC	CASSQDRGEGWRETQYF
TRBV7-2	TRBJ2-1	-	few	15	TGTGCCAGCAGCATTAGCGTCTACTCCTACAATGAGCAGTTCTTC	CASSISVYSYNEQFF
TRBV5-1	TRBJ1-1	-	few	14	TGCGCCAGCAGCGAGACAGCTGTGAACACTGAAGCTTTCTTT	CASSETAVNTEAFF
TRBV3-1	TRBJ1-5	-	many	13	TGTGCCAGCAGCCAAGATACAGCTCAGCCCCAGCATTTT	CASSQDTAQPQHF
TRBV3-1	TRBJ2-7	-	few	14	TGTGCCAGCAGCCAAGGGGGCGGCTACTACGAGCAGTACTTC	CASSQGGGYYEQYF
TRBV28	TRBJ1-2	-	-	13	TGTGCCAGTAGCAAAGAGGGTTATGGGGGCTACACCTTC	CASSKEGYGGYTF
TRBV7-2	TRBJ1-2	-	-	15	TGTGCCAGCAGCTTAGTGGGGGGGGAGGACTATGGCTACACCTTC	CASSLVGGEDYGYTF
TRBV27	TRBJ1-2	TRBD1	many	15	TGTGCCAGCAGTCCAAGGACAGGTGTACACTATGGCTACACCTTC	CASSPRTGVHYGYTF
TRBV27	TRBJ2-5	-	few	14	TGTGCCAGCAGTTTATGGGGGCCCCAAGAGACCCAGTACTTC	CASSLWGPQETQYF
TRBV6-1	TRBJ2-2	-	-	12	TGTGCCAGCAGTGCTGCATCGGGGGAGCTGTTTTTT	CASSAASGELFF
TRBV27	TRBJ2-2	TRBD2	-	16	TGTGCCAGCAGTTTTCTCGGGACTAGCTACACCGGGGAGCTGTTTTTT	CASSFLGTSYTGELFF
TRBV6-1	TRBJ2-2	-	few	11	TGTGCCAGCAGGGGGCCCGGGGAGCTGTTTTTT	CASRGPGELFF
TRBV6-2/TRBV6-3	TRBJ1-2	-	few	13	TGTGCCAGCAGTTACTGGGCTATCGACGGCTACACCTTC	CASSYWAIDGYTF
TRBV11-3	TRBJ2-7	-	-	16	TGTGCCAGCAGCTCCGACCCCGACAGTGCCCCGGGGGAGCAGTACTTC	CASSSDPDSAPGEQYF
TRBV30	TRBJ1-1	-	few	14	TGTGCCTGGTCCCAGACAGACGTGAACACTGAAGCTTTCTTT	CAWSQTDVNTEAFF
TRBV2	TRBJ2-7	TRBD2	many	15	TGTGCCAGCAAGGGAGGCGGGGGGACATCCTACGAGCAGTACTTC	CASKGGGGTSYEQYF
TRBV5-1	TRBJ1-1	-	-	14	TGCGCCAGCTGCCCGGGGCATTTGAACACTGAAGCTTTCTTT	CASCPGHLNTEAFF
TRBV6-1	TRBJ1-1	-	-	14	TGTGCCAGCAGTGAATCACGGTTCCCCACTGAAGCTTTCTTT	CASSESRFPTEAFF
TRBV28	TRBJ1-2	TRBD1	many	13	TGTGCCAGCAGTGTGACAGGGGGGGGTGGCTACACCTTC	CASSVTGGGGYTF
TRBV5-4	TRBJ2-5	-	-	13	TGTGCCAGCAGCTTTGTTGAGGGAGAGACCCAGTACTTC	CASSFVEGETQYF
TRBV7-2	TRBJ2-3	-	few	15	TGTGCCAGCAGCTTCGGGGACTCACGCACAGATACGCAGTATTTT	CASSFGDSRTDTQYF
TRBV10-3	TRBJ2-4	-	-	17	TGTGCCATCAGTGAGTCGGGGCAGGGGTTAGCCAAAAACATTCAGTACTTC	CAISESGQGLAKNIQYF
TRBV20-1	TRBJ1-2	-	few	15	TGCAGTGCTAGAGATGCAGACACAACTAACTATGGCTACACCTTC	CSARDADTTNYGYTF
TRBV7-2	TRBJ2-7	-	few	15	TGTGCCAGCAGCCCCTTAGGTGGGAGCACCTACGAGCAGTACTTC	CASSPLGGSTYEQYF
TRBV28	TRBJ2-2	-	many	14	TGTGCCAGCAGCCTCGTCGGGGGGCCCGGGGAGCTGTTTTTT	CASSLVGGPGELFF
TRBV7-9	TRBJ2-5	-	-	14	TGTGCCAGCAGCTTTGGGGGGACGATGGAGACCCAGTACTTC	CASSFGGTMETQYF
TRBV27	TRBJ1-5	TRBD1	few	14	TGTGCCAGCAGTTGGGTAGGGGGCTCTCAGCCCCAGCATTTT	CASSWVGGSQPQHF
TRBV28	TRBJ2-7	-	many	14	TGTGCCAGCAGTTTGGGGGACGGACCCTACGAGCAGTACTTC	CASSLGDGPYEQYF
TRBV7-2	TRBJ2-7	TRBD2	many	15	TGTGCCAGCAGCTCAACTAGCGGGAGCGACTACGAGCAGTACTTC	CASSSTSGSDYEQYF
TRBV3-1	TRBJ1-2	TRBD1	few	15	TGTGCCAGCAGCCAACGGAGGACAGGGTCTGATGGCTACACCTTC	CASSQRRTGSDGYTF
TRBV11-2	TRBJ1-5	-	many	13	TGTGCCAGCAGCTTAGGGGCCTATCAGCCCCAGCATTTT	CASSLGAYQPQHF
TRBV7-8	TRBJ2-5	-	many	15	TGTGCCAGCAGCTTTTACGGGGCCATCCAAGAGACCCAGTACTTC	CASSFYGAIQETQYF
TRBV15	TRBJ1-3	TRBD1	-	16	TGTGCCACCAGCAGGGCAGGGACAGTAGCTGGAAACACCATATATTTT	CATSRAGTVAGNTIYF
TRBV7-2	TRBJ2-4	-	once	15	TGTGCCAGCAGCCCACGTTGGGTGGCACAAAACATTCAGTACTTC	CASSPRWVAQNIQYF
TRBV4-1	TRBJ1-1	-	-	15	TGCGCCAGCAGCCAAAACCCGTCCCTGAACACTGAAGCTTTCTTT	CASSQNPSLNTEAFF
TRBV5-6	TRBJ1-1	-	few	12	TGTGCCAGCAGCTTTCGTCGCACTGAAGCTTTCTTT	CASSFRRTEAFF